The 25 T cell receptor beta chains below all came from one sample that was sequenced in a study of neoadjuvant anti-PD-1 for oral cavity cancer. Time point: after neoadjuvant nivolumab, at surgical resection. Profiling relied on immunoSEQ multiplex PCR, and the TCRdb table lists in-frame clones only, not all of them. Among under 8,000 clones listed, approximately 70% were seen once. This material consisted of PBMCs, taken after nivolumab (anti-PD-1) treatment. These receptors originate from a person between 40 and 85 years old with oral cavity squamous cell carcinoma.

CDR3 DNA: TGTGCCAGCAGCTTTTCCGTTAAGGGGGTGAACACTGAAGCTTTCTTT. Encoded protein: CASSFSVKGVNTEAFF. This rearrangement joins TRBV7-9 to TRBJ1-1, with D possibly being TRBD1 (6 bases). Germline-derived CDR1 and CDR2 are SEHNR and FQNEAQ (reference sequence). This CDR3 contains 16 residues. Trimming took 3 bases from V and 0 from J, leaving 14 bases between them.

V and J are TRBV23-1 and TRBJ2-7; 8 positions match TRBD1. TRBV23-1 belongs to the ORF category, with a function that is uncertain. Trimming at V came to 7 bases and at J to 7 bases, leaving 21 bases not matched to a gene. The CDR3 spans 17 residues. DNA for the CDR3: TGCGCCAGCACTTACCTAACGGGACAGGTTTTTTTAGAGGAGCAGTACTTC. Encoded protein: CASTYLTGQVFLEEQYF.

This rearrangement joins TRBV6-4 to TRBJ1-1; a weak D match, TRBD1 (5 bases). This CDR3 contains 16 residues. Germline lookup yields CDR1 MRHNA and CDR2 SNTAGT. V shed 0 bases and J shed 2 bases, with 13 bases lying between them. CDR3 amino acids: CASSDSSRGGNTEAFF. The CDR3 region has the DNA TGTGCCAGCAGTGACTCGAGCCGTGGGGGTAACACTGAAGCTTTCTTT.

This chain connects TRBV10-1 to TRBJ2-3; 10 bases fit TRBD2. The germline CDR1 and CDR2 sequences are WNHNN and SYGVQD (reference sequence). This CDR3 has 16 residues. V dropped 3 bases and J dropped 1; count of bases not matched to a gene: 4. This CDR3 reads CASSDSLAGGTDTQYF. The CDR3 bases are TGCGCCAGCAGTGACTCGCTAGCGGGGGGCACAGATACGCAGTATTTT.

DNA of the CDR3: TGTGCCAGCAGCCAAGAGGGCAGGGGGGGTGGCTACACCTTC. Translated, it gives CASSQEGRGGGYTF. The V and J genes are TRBV4-2 and TRBJ1-2; 7 nucleotides line up with TRBD1. Trimming at V came to 0 bases and at J to 7 bases, leaving 5 bases not matched to a gene. The length of the CDR3 is 14 residues. The V gene's germline CDR1 is LGHNA and CDR2 YNFKEQ.

This clone was seen a handful of times. This sequence joins TRBV5-8 and TRBJ1-6, with D perhaps matching TRBD1 (5 bases). The ends were cut back, 3 bases at V and 9 bases at J, with 16 bases in the middle. Germline V lookup: CDR1 SGHTS, CDR2 YDEGEE. This CDR3 contains 15 residues. The CDR3 reads CASSSGGFEASPLHF. The CDR3 nucleotides read TGTGCCAGCAGCTCGGGGGGGTTCGAAGCTTCACCCCTCCACTTT.

This clone was detected once. The J gene is TRBJ1-2, the V gene TRBV6-5; TRBD1 agrees at 11 bases. Germline CDR1 is MNHEY and CDR2 is SVGAGI. The trim removed 7 bases at V and 8 bases at J, leaving 12 bases unmatched. The CDR3 spans 15 residues. CDR3 DNA: TGTGCCAGCACCCAATCGGGGACAGGGGGTGACGGCTACACCTTC. This encodes CASTQSGTGGDGYTF.

The rearrangement joins TRBV5-1 to TRBJ1-4; D gene uncertain. V was shortened by 6 bases and J by 0 bases, with 6 bases between the two germline ends. This CDR3 is 13 amino acids long. Germline CDR1 reads SGHRS; CDR2 reads YFSETQ. The DNA for the CDR3 is TGCGCCAGCAAAGACCCAACTAATGAAAAACTGTTTTTT. Translating gives CASKDPTNEKLFF.

V and J are TRBV27 and TRBJ1-5, with D maybe TRBD1 (5 bases). The germline CDR1 and CDR2 sequences are MNHEY and SMNVEV (reference sequence). The CDR3 runs 15 residues. V lost 2 bases to trimming and J lost 5 bases, with 13 bases between them. CDR3 residues: CASSLSRSGDQPQHF. Written as DNA, the CDR3 is TGTGCCAGCAGTTTAAGCCGTTCGGGGGATCAGCCCCAGCATTTT.

The chain has TRBV6-5 and TRBJ1-5; 9 bases fit TRBD1. This CDR3 comprises 15 residues. In germline, CDR1 is MNHEY, CDR2 SVGAGI. With V trimmed by 5 bases and J by 6 bases, 8 bases remained unmatched. The CDR3 sequence: CASSINRGHLQPQHF. In DNA, the CDR3 is TGTGCCAGCAGTATCAACAGGGGGCACCTTCAGCCCCAGCATTTT.

The V and J genes are TRBV28 and TRBJ1-5; the D gene is possibly TRBD1 (5 bases). V was clipped by 3 bases and J by 5 bases, with 17 bases between them. The CDR3 totals 16 residues. CDR1 is MDHEN, CDR2 SYDVKM, per germline. The CDR3: CASSFLRADNYQPQHF. The DNA for the CDR3 is TGTGCCAGCAGTTTTCTCAGGGCAGATAATTATCAGCCCCAGCATTTT.

This clone has only a few counts. The chain couples TRBV2 to TRBJ1-6; 7 nucleotides match TRBD1. Germline-derived CDR1 and CDR2 are SNHLY and FYNNEI. This CDR3 comprises 18 residues. The trim removed 0 bases at V and 3 bases at J, leaving 8 bases unmatched. The CDR3 DNA reads TGTGCCAGCAGTGAAGCCAGGACAGGAGGTAGCTATAATTCACCCCTCCACTTT. Amino acid sequence: CASSEARTGGSYNSPLHF.

The chain links TRBV27 to TRBJ1-6; 9 positions agree with TRBD1. V lost 6 bases to trimming and J lost 10 bases; unmatched junction nucleotides: 7. The germline gives CDR1 MNHEY, CDR2 SMNVEV (reference sequence). There are 14 residues in the CDR3. CDR3 bases: TGTGCCAGCAGGACGGGACAGGGCCCCTCACCCCTCCACTTT. The encoded protein is CASRTGQGPSPLHF.

This chain links TRBV6-5 with TRBJ2-5, with TRBD2 matching 8 bases. This CDR3 is 15 amino acids long. V gave up 6 bases and J gave up 5 bases; unmatched junction bases: 11. CDR1 and CDR2 from the germline V gene are MNHEY and SVGAGI. CDR3 in DNA: TGTGCCAGCAGAGAGCCCGGGGGGGCCAGTGAGACCCAGTACTTC. Translated: CASREPGGASETQYF.

The CDR3 here is CASSLSDRGTGTDTQYF. CDR3 nucleotide sequence: TGTGCCAGCAGCTTAAGCGACCGGGGGACAGGCACAGATACGCAGTATTTT. V gene TRBV11-2 combines with J gene TRBJ2-3; tentatively, D is TRBD1 (7 bases). Germline V CDR1 and CDR2: SGHAT, FQNNGV. CDR3 length equals 17 residues. Trimming removed 2 bases from V and 1 base from J, with 16 bases in between.

The CDR3 DNA is TGTGCCAGCAGCTTAGAGATAAGGGCGAGGCTAGCTCCGACCTACAATGAGCAGTTCTTC. Amino acids: CASSLEIRARLAPTYNEQFF. The gene calls are TRBV11-2 and TRBJ2-1, with D perhaps TRBD2 (5 bases). Trimming took 0 bases from V and 2 from J, leaving 23 bases between them. Germline V gene lookup returns CDR1 SGHAT and CDR2 FQNNGV. CDR3 length equals 20 residues.

The chain couples TRBV9 to TRBJ1-1; 10 bases fit TRBD1. The CDR3 totals 14 residues. V trimming: 2 bases; J trimming: 3 bases; junction bases outside the gene matches: 1. Germline lookup yields CDR1 SGDLS and CDR2 YYNGEE. CDR3 residues: CASSVGTGDTEAFF. Written as DNA, the CDR3 is TGTGCCAGCAGCGTTGGGACAGGGGACACTGAAGCTTTCTTT.

This chain connects TRBV4-3 to TRBJ2-2; D uncertain. V was pared by 1 base and J by 4 bases, with 16 bases between. Germline values: CDR1 LGHNA, CDR2 YSLEER. The CDR3 sequence is 17 residues long. CDR3 in amino acids: CASSQGRRISSTGELFF. The CDR3 nucleotides read TGCGCCAGCAGCCAAGGACGGCGGATATCGTCCACCGGGGAGCTGTTTTTT.

This clone was seen only a few times. This chain joins TRBV7-6 and TRBJ2-1; D gene ambiguous. Germline V gene lookup returns CDR1 SGHVS and CDR2 FNYEAQ. The CDR3 is 13 amino acids. V was cut by 3 bases and J by 7 bases, with 10 bases left in between. The chain's CDR3 is CASSLPTPNEQFF. CDR3 DNA: TGTGCCAGCAGCTTGCCTACTCCGAATGAGCAGTTCTTC.

The chain has TRBV7-9 and TRBJ2-7; 8 bases are a match to TRBD2. The CDR3 is 13 residues long. Trimming at V came to 5 bases and at J to 5 bases, leaving 5 bases not matched to a gene. Germline V gives CDR1 SEHNR, CDR2 FQNEAQ (reference sequence). Here the CDR3 reads CASSHGGGDEQYF. CDR3 sequence (DNA): TGTGCCAGCAGCCACGGGGGGGGCGACGAGCAGTACTTC.

This clone has more than one count but fewer than ten. This chain joins TRBV29-1 and TRBJ1-1, with D uncertain. Trimming stripped 3 bases from V and 6 bases from J, with 5 bases between. Germline values: CDR1 SQVTM, CDR2 ANQGSEA. The length of the CDR3 is 10 residues. In nucleotides, the CDR3 is TGCAGCGTTGAGGTGGCTGAAGCTTTCTTT. This gives the protein CSVEVAEAFF.

This clone was recorded once. V gene TRBV6-1 combines with J gene TRBJ2-2, with 7 bases that match TRBD1. Germline V CDR1 and CDR2: MNHNS, SASEGT. Trimming took 4 bases from V and 9 from J; bases not matched to a gene: 5. The CDR3 has 13 amino acids. The DNA for the CDR3 is TGTGCCAGCAGTGGACAGGGTAGTCGGGAGCTGTTTTTT. Residues: CASSGQGSRELFF.

The chain uses TRBV5-6 and TRBJ2-2, with 10 nucleotides matching TRBD1. CDR3 length equals 15 residues. Trimming at V came to 2 bases and at J to 5 bases, leaving 3 bases not matched to a gene. CDR1 is SGHDT, CDR2 YYEEEE, per germline. CDR3 DNA sequence: TGTGCCAGCAGCTTCCGGGACAGGGGTACCGGGGAGCTGTTTTTT. This translates into CASSFRDRGTGELFF.

This clone has more than one count but fewer than ten. The chain employs TRBV27 and TRBJ2-7; 8 bases line up with TRBD1. Losses at the gene ends were 0 bases for V and 4 bases for J; bases not matched to a gene: 2. The CDR3 loop spans 14 amino acids. CDR1 MNHEY and CDR2 SMNVEV come from the germline V gene (reference sequence). The CDR3 nucleotides are TGTGCCAGCAGTTTATCTGACAGGGGTTACGAGCAGTACTTC. Encoded protein: CASSLSDRGYEQYF.

Note on this clone: The germline gene is not matched at one end of the junction; a read error may be the cause. The chain is built from TRBV7-2 and TRBJ1-2, with TRBD1 identical over 9 bases. The length of the CDR3 is 14 residues. Germline CDR1 is SGHTA and CDR2 is FQGNSA. CDR3 residues: CASSLSGTGIFRNF. CDR3 nucleotides: TGTGCCAGCAGCTTATCCGGGACAGGGATATTCCGGAACTTC.